Listed below are T cell receptor beta chains from one sample, sequenced in a study of cytomegalovirus exposure and HLA in healthy donors. TCRdb's table, derived via immunoSEQ multiplex PCR, lists solely in-frame clones and lacks some. The repertoire holds around 110,000 clones, with about four fifths as singletons. Sequenced: PBMCs. The receptors stem from a man aged 30 to 45 in good health and CMV-seropositive. Both conserved end residues are part of each CDR3.

v_gene,len,CDR3aa
TRBV7-9,14,CASSLGLLAYEQYF
TRBV5-6,15,CASNLGASGGMEQFF
TRBV6-5,13,CASMGAHPYGYTF
TRBV15,21,CATSSFPGRGQGTVPGNTIYF
TRBV19,14,CASSIGQNNEKLFF
TRBV5-1,18,CASSSKPSGGTPTDTQYF
TRBV5-1,17,CASSLGSHTSSYNEQFF
TRBV7-6,14,CASSLGLGETEAFF
TRBV2,11,CASNPGRDQYF
TRBV27,18,CARNLGDSNKASNQPQHF
TRBV5-1,13,CASSPDTNYGYTF